This TCR beta chain was captured in a study of human T cells and chemical hapten exposure. On the study more broadly: Upper back patch tests used 0.01% DPC, scored after 6 days.

This clonotype has ten or more counts. Each CDR3 protein is one row after TCRdb ran MiXCR on the RACE reads. The repertoire holds 380,000 or so distinct CDR3 sequences, with about 5.4% as singletons. The V gene lost 5 bases and the J gene lost 9 bases, with 14 bases spanning the gap. Germline V gives CDR1 SEHNR, CDR2 FQNEAQ (reference sequence). This CDR3 is built from 12 residues. Time point specified: pre-sensitization, week 0. Treatment denoted: therapeutic diphenylcyclopropenone sensitization with weekly scalp DPC. The rearrangement joins TRBV7-9 to TRBJ2-7; TRBD2 is a possible D gene (6 bases). The sequencing used whole blood, collected in connection with sensitization to the hapten diphenylcyclopropenone (DPC). This receptor was taken from a woman under 30 with alopecia areata. Some clones in this sample may be carry-over from other donors' samples. This CDR3 is CASSPDYRGQYF. The CDR3 region has the DNA TGTGCCAGCAGCCCGGACTACAGAGGGCAGTACTTC.